Listed here are 18 T cell receptor beta chains from one sample, sequenced in a study of OX40 agonist ivuxolimab in advanced cancers. Sequenced by immunoSEQ multiplex PCR; TCRdb stores in-frame clones only, minus some. In the table there are 70,000 to 95,000 clones, 90% to 95% of which are singletons. The starting material was CD4+ or CD8+ T cells sorted from blood, obtained in a trial of the OX40 agonist ivuxolimab. The origin of the receptors is an adult with an advanced solid tumor such as melanoma, head and neck, liver or kidney cancer.

As regards this clone: Different DNA sequences within this sample yield the same CDR3. This chain links TRBV4-3 with TRBJ1-4, with TRBD1 as a possible D gene (5 bases). Trimming removed 4 bases at V and 2 bases at J, with 8 bases between. Germline values: CDR1 LGHNA, CDR2 YSLEER. CDR3 length: 14 amino acids. This chain's CDR3 is CASSPGRTNEKLFF. Written as DNA, the CDR3 is TGCGCCAGCAGCCCAGGGAGGACTAATGAAAAACTGTTTTTT.

J is TRBJ2-1 and V is TRBV19; D may be TRBD1 or TRBD2 (5 bases each). V was cut by 0 bases and J by 0 bases, with 12 bases left in between. The germline gives CDR1 LNHDA, CDR2 SQIVND (reference sequence). The CDR3 totals 17 residues. Written as DNA, the CDR3 is TGTGCCAGTAGTATAGACACGGGGCTCAGCTCCTACAATGAGCAGTTCTTC. Translated, it gives CASSIDTGLSSYNEQFF. Full variable domain (rest looked up from reference TRBV19 and TRBJ2-1): DGGITQSPKYLFRKEGQNVTLSCEQNLNHDAMYWYRQDPGQGLRLIYYSQIVNDFQKGDIAEGYSVSREKKESFPLTVTSAQKNPTAFYLCASSIDTGLSSYNEQFFGPGTRLTVL.

V usage is TRBV28 and J usage is TRBJ2-6, with 7 bases fitting TRBD2. Trimming cost V 7 bases and J 0 bases; bases outside gene matches: 9. This CDR3 contains 17 residues. Per germline, CDR1 MDHEN and CDR2 SYDVKM. The CDR3 protein is CASIGGVTFSGANVLTF. As DNA, the CDR3 is TGTGCCAGCATTGGGGGGGTCACATTCTCTGGGGCCAACGTCCTGACTTTC.

The chain has TRBV15 and TRBJ2-1, with D maybe TRBD1 (6 bases). V was shortened by 0 bases and J by 4 bases, with 7 bases between the two germline ends. Germline CDR1 and CDR2: LNHNV and YYDKDF (reference sequence). CDR3 length equals 14 residues. In DNA form, the CDR3 reads TGTGCCACCAGCAGAGATCAGGGGTACAATGAGCAGTTCTTC. It encodes CATSRDQGYNEQFF.

This clone was recorded once. This chain links TRBV5-5 with TRBJ2-3; TRBD2 agrees at 12 bases. J lost 3 bases, V lost 6 bases, and 11 bases had no gene match. Looked up from germline, CDR1 is SGHKS and CDR2 is YYEKEE (reference sequence). This CDR3 spans 17 amino acids. In DNA, the CDR3 is TGTGCCAGCAACACATTCCTAGCGGGAGGGCCAACAGATACGCAGTATTTT. Amino acid sequence: CASNTFLAGGPTDTQYF.

Here the CDR3 DNA reads TGTGCCAGCAGTTTATACCCTAGCGGGGGGAGTACCGGGGAGCTGTTTTTT. Protein: CASSLYPSGGSTGELFF. This chain connects TRBV27 to TRBJ2-2; 11 nucleotides match TRBD2. CDR1 is MNHEY, CDR2 SMNVEV, per germline (reference sequence). CDR3 length: 17 amino acids. V shed 1 base and J 5 bases; nucleotides not matched to a gene: 6.

The J gene is TRBJ2-7, the V gene TRBV12-5; TRBD2 matches 8 bases. The CDR3 runs 14 residues. V dropped 1 base and J dropped 5; count of bases not matched to a gene: 4. Germline values: CDR1 LGHNT, CDR2 FRNRAP. The CDR3 loop is CASGLGLAIHEQYF. The CDR3 DNA follows: TGTGCTAGTGGTTTGGGACTAGCGATCCACGAGCAGTACTTC.

The rearrangement joins TRBV6-5 to TRBJ1-5; D not resolved. This CDR3 is 14 amino acids long. Germline CDR1 is MNHEY and CDR2 is SVGAGI. V was pared by 0 bases and J by 0 bases, with 3 bases between. The CDR3 sequence: CASSYSLSNQPQHF. The CDR3 DNA reads TGTGCCAGCAGTTACTCGCTTAGCAATCAGCCCCAGCATTTT.

This clone showed up just once. This chain connects TRBV19 to TRBJ2-7, with a possible D match to TRBD1 (5 bases). The CDR3 covers 14 residues. Germline V gene lookup returns CDR1 LNHDA and CDR2 SQIVND (reference sequence). Between the trimmed V and J ends, which lost 4 bases and 2 bases, there was a span of 12 bases. CDR3 bases: TGTGCCAGTAGTACAGGCACAGGACCCTACGAGCAGTACTTC. Protein: CASSTGTGPYEQYF.

The chain employs TRBV9 and TRBJ1-2; the D gene is possibly TRBD1 (5 bases). The length of the CDR3 is 15 residues. Trimming stripped 0 bases from V and 4 bases from J, with 13 bases between. In germline, CDR1 is SGDLS, CDR2 YYNGEE. In DNA form, the CDR3 reads TGTGCCAGCAGCGTAGATACAGGAGGGATCTATGGCTACACCTTC. It is translated as CASSVDTGGIYGYTF.

The V call is TRBV27, the J call TRBJ2-3; D is ambiguous. From germline, CDR1 is MNHEY and CDR2 SMNVEV (reference sequence). With 3 bases removed from V and 2 bases from J, the gap between germline ends came to 12 bases. This CDR3 comprises 15 residues. This chain's CDR3 is CASSLETGLTDTQYF. In DNA, the CDR3 is TGTGCCAGCAGTTTGGAAACGGGCCTCACAGATACGCAGTATTTT.

The chain has TRBV6-5 and TRBJ1-1; 8 bases fit TRBD1. Germline-derived CDR1 and CDR2 are MNHEY and SVGAGI. The CDR3 loop spans 13 amino acids. V gave up 10 bases and J gave up 6 bases; unmatched junction bases: 10. The CDR3: CATCGQGTPEAFF. CDR3 DNA sequence: TGTGCCACATGCGGACAGGGCACTCCTGAAGCTTTCTTT.

Only one count was recorded for this clone. The CDR3 is CASSDLRSSSYNSPLHF. CDR3 coding DNA: TGTGCCAGCAGTGACTTGCGCTCAAGCTCCTATAATTCACCCCTCCACTTT. V usage is TRBV6-4 and J usage is TRBJ1-6; no clear D gene. The CDR3 spans 17 residues. Trimming took 1 base from V and 0 from J, leaving 10 bases between them. From germline, CDR1 is MRHNA and CDR2 SNTAGT.

The rearrangement uses TRBV2 and TRBJ2-7; no definite D call. The CDR3 loop spans 12 amino acids. Trimming cost V 6 bases and J 9 bases, with 15 bases left between them. CDR1 and CDR2 from the germline V gene are SNHLY and FYNNEI. The CDR3 sequence is CASRDVRSWQYF. The CDR3 DNA reads TGTGCCAGCAGGGACGTGAGATCATGGCAGTACTTC.

This CDR3 reads CASSRGNQPQHF. CDR3 nucleotides: TGTGCCAGCTCCAGGGGTAATCAGCCCCAGCATTTT. The rearrangement joins TRBV19 to TRBJ1-5, with a weak D call TRBD1 (6 bases). The germline gives CDR1 LNHDA, CDR2 SQIVND (reference sequence). V shed 9 bases and J shed 4 bases, with 10 bases lying between them. The CDR3 totals 12 residues.

The V gene is TRBV5-6, the J gene TRBJ2-1; TRBD2 might be the D (5 bases). The germline gives CDR1 SGHDT, CDR2 YYEEEE. The CDR3 totals 12 residues. V lost 1 base and J 7 bases, leaving 6 bases between the germline ends. The CDR3 DNA reads TGTGCCAGCAGCTTGACGGGGAATGAGCAGTTCTTC. Encoded protein: CASSLTGNEQFF.

This chain connects TRBV19 to TRBJ1-2; D ambiguous. The germline V gene has CDR1 LNHDA and CDR2 SQIVND (reference sequence). V was pared by 5 bases and J by 5 bases, with 18 bases between. The CDR3 has 15 residues. CDR3 residues: CASSLVAVTGYGYTF. The DNA of the CDR3 is TGTGCCAGTAGTTTAGTGGCAGTTACCGGGTATGGCTACACCTTC.

The V call is TRBV2, the J call TRBJ2-2; D unresolved. V was clipped by 8 bases and J by 4 bases, with 5 bases between them. There are 11 residues in the CDR3. Looked up from germline, CDR1 is SNHLY and CDR2 is FYNNEI. The CDR3 nucleotides read TGTGCCAGCTTTGCCACCGGGGAGCTGTTTTTT. Translating it yields CASFATGELFF.